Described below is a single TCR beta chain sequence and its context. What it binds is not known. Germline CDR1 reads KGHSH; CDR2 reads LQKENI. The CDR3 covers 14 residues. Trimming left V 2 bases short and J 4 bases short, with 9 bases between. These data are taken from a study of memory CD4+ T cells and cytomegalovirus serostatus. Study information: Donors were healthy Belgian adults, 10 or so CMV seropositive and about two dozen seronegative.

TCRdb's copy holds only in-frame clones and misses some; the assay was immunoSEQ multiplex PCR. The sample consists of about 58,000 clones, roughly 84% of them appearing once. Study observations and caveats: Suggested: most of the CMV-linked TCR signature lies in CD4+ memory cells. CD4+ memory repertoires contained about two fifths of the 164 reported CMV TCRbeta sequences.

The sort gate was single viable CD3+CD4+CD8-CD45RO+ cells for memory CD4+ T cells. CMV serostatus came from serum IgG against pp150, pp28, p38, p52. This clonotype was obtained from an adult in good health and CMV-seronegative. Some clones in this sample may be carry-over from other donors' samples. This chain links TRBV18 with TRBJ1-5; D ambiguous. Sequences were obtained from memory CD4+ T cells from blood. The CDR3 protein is CASSPRHENQPQHF. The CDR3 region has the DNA TGTGCCAGCTCACCAAGACACGAGAATCAGCCCCAGCATTTT.